Below are 6 T cell receptor beta chains sequenced from a single sample in a study of control samples from healthy donors and cancer patients. Sequenced by immunoSEQ multiplex PCR; TCRdb stores in-frame clones only, minus some. The repertoire holds around 200,000 clones, with 91% as singletons. Material for sequencing was blood. These receptors all come from a woman aged 30 to 39 in good health.

This clone was seen only a few times. Different DNA sequences within this sample yield the same CDR3. This chain links TRBV4-1 with TRBJ2-7, with no clear D. This CDR3 is 11 amino acids long. The V end lost 1 base, the J end lost 6 bases, and 4 bases lay between the germline ends. Looked up from germline, CDR1 is MGHRA and CDR2 is YSYEKL. For the CDR3, the DNA is TGCGCCAGCAGCCAAGCTGGCGAGCAGTACTTC. Its translation: CASSQAGEQYF.

The rearrangement links TRBV4-3 to TRBJ2-5; 10 bases align to TRBD2. The CDR3 is 15 residues long. Losses at the gene ends were 1 base for V and 5 bases for J; bases not matched to a gene: 4. The germline gives CDR1 LGHNA, CDR2 YSLEER. The CDR3 DNA reads as TGCGCCAGCAGCCAAGTGGGTAGCGGGAGGGAGACCCAGTACTTC. Encoded protein: CASSQVGSGRETQYF.

The chain links TRBV28 to TRBJ1-5, with D perhaps TRBD1 (6 bases). CDR3 length: 14 residues. Germline assignment: CDR1 MDHEN and CDR2 SYDVKM. Between the trimmed V and J ends, which lost 2 bases and 6 bases, there was a span of 11 bases. The CDR3 bases are TGTGCCAGCAGTTTACCCGGGGGCGGTCAGCCCCAGCATTTT. This encodes CASSLPGGGQPQHF.

CDR3: CASSLVRNSYEQYF. CDR3 DNA: TGTGCCAGCAGCTTAGTCAGGAATTCCTACGAGCAGTACTTC. This chain uses TRBV7-2 with TRBJ2-7; D not resolved. Trimming removed 1 base at V and 1 base at J, with 8 bases between. The germline gives CDR1 SGHTA, CDR2 FQGNSA. The length of the CDR3 is 14 residues.

This clone was observed a single time. The gene calls are TRBV28 and TRBJ1-3, with a tentative D call TRBD1 (6 bases). The germline CDR1 and CDR2 sequences are MDHEN and SYDVKM. V was pared by 3 bases and J by 2 bases, with 8 bases between. The CDR3 loop spans 14 amino acids. The DNA for the CDR3 is TGTGCCAGCAGTTTGGGGGCTCCTGGAAACACCATATATTTT. Translating it yields CASSLGAPGNTIYF. Based on the CDR3 plus reference TRBV28 and TRBJ1-3, the full variable domain is DVKVTQSSRYLVKRTGEKVFLECVQDMDHENMFWYRQDPGLGLRLIYFSYDVKMKEKGDIPEGYSVSREKKERFSLILESASTNQTSMYLCASSLGAPGNTIYFGEGSWLTVV.

J is TRBJ2-7 and V is TRBV5-1; 7 bases line up with TRBD1. The germline CDR1 and CDR2 sequences are SGHRS and YFSETQ. The CDR3 runs to 14 residues. The V gene end was trimmed by 4 bases and the J gene end by 0 bases; junction bases not matched to a gene: 4. The CDR3 region is CASSSRDSSYEQYF. The CDR3, as DNA: TGCGCCAGCAGCAGCCGGGACAGCTCCTACGAGCAGTACTTC.